This T cell receptor beta chain was documented in a study of blood T cells in healthy people across ages (dated by TCRdb to the mid-2010s). For the study in its entirety: In model experiments, template switching captured about one uniquely barcoded TCR beta cDNA molecule for every two T cells. Age-related changes in TCR beta repertoire diversity were measured in the study by deep sequencing normalized with unique cDNA molecular identifiers. Donors were grouped into four age groups: young (average approximately 16 years), middle-aged (39), aged (around 56) and long-lived (just over 80). To avoid experimental bias, donors of different ages were distributed randomly across sequencing lanes. Two additional independent replicas of 1 million unique cDNA reads from the same blood draw were analyzed for two donors (one aged 18 to 30 and one aged 80 or older). What the research found in general, with its limitations: The CMV infection status of donors was not known, potentially confounding age-related changes in expanded clonotypes. Compared with the aged group, the long-lived group had more naive CD4+ T cells, fewer expanded clones and increased TCR diversity, suggesting age selection. There was a strong correlation between observed TCR beta diversity and the percentage of naive T cells measured by flow cytometry. Total diversity estimates from one million sequenced T cells were considered lower bounds and underestimates. As age increased, observed TCR beta diversity per million T cells dropped in a roughly linear way, and a significant reduction was already evident by age roughly 40. Because profiling used bulk unsorted PBMCs, naive and antigen-experienced compartments could not be compared conclusively.

Donors were about 36 systemically healthy Caucasian individuals from Russia aged 6 to 90 years. Roughly 11 milliliters of peripheral blood were drawn from each donor into EDTA-treated Vacutainer tubes. Ficoll-Paque density-gradient centrifugation was used to isolate PBMCs, with at least 6 million obtained per sample. Total RNA was extracted from PBMCs with Trizol reagent, with at least 5 micrograms obtained per sample. For every donor, an aliquot of PBMCs went through flow cytometry to measure the percentages of naive CD45RAhigh/CD27high T cells. On this clonotype: Its cognate antigen has yet to be identified. A read error is possible here, since a much larger clone lies one base away.

The library was generated by 5' RACE. Data came from an Illumina HiSeq 2500. A second PCR of roughly 7 to 11 cycles was performed with a sample-barcoded 5' primer and a J-beta primer mix. Each TCR beta cDNA molecule received a unique molecular identifier from a template-switch 5' adaptor carrying 12 random nucleotides. Each sample yielded at least 3 million CDR3-containing paired-end reads. First-strand cDNA synthesis was performed from all RNA using the Mint cDNA synthesis kit, with priming by a TRBC-specific oligonucleotide. Following uracil-DNA glycosylase treatment, all cDNA underwent a first 18-cycle PCR with the universal primers M1SS and BC2_uni_R. Per the source publication's procedure: Each sample was normalized by randomly selecting 1 million high-quality reads, each carrying a distinct molecular identifier. Instead of being binned into consensus sequences, reads with shared molecular identifiers were discarded. MiTCR, run with a Q25 quality threshold and the strictest error-elimination algorithm, handled CDR3 identification, clonotype clustering and error correction. Lower-bound total TCR beta diversity was estimated with a nonparametric unseen species model using Euler transformation. Using fastp trimming at Q25 and MiXCR clonotype assembly, TCRdb reanalyzed the public sequencing data and kept in-frame beta chains. Merged by CDR3 protein, the rows form single entries marked with the most common genes and DNA. The V and J calls shown here were made by TCRdb, not taken from the authors' results. This sample has about 1.6 million distinct CDR3 sequences in its table, and about 35% of those were observed once. Approximately 10% of the sample goes to the ten largest clones.

Via the germline V gene (reference sequence), CDR1 is LNHNV and CDR2 YYDKDF. The CDR3 covers 19 residues, taking in both the cysteine and the phenylalanine. Of the read, only the CDR3 DNA is kept; its 57 bases are in frame from base 1. Rearrangement joined TRBV15 to TRBJ2-1; TRBD1 aligns with 7 central bases. This TCR was sampled from a young woman in good health. The sequenced sample was blood. At the DNA level, the sequence is TGTGCCACCAGCAGAGTTAGACAGGGTGCGCTCATCTCCTACAATGGGCAGTTCTTC. Its product reads: CATSRVRQGALISYNGQFF.